Listed below are T cell receptor beta chains from one sample, sequenced in a study of beta chain features in type 1 diabetes. Clones were read by immunoSEQ multiplex PCR, and TCRdb kept only the in-frame ones, dropping some. The top ten clones hold around 0.016% of a sample with a few hundred thousand clones, 13% to 15% of them seen once. Sequencing was carried out using naive CD4+ T cells from blood. The receptors were sampled from a man aged 25 to 45 with type 1 diabetes. Both conserved end residues are part of each CDR3. A D gene is named only where the DNA matches it firmly. Rows give clone size only sometimes, using once, few, many, or a class for an expanded clone.

D: TRBD1; V: TRBV2; J: TRBJ2-2; size: -; CDR3: CASTRTGVPGELFF; DNA: TGTGCCAGCACCAGGACAGGGGTCCCCGGGGAGCTGTTTTTT
D: TRBD2; V: TRBV5-1; J: TRBJ2-5; size: -; CDR3: CASSVGGGETQYF; DNA: TGCGCCAGCTCCGTGGGGGGGGGAGAGACCCAGTACTTC
D: -; V: TRBV19; J: TRBJ1-1; size: -; CDR3: CASSQGTEAFF; DNA: TGTGCCAGTTCCCAGGGGACTGAAGCTTTCTTT
D: -; V: TRBV7-2; J: TRBJ2-3; size: few; CDR3: CASSLGTPLTDTQYF; DNA: TGTGCCAGCAGCCTCGGGACACCTCTCACAGATACGCAGTATTTT
D: -; V: TRBV15; J: TRBJ1-5; size: -; CDR3: CATSRDKGAEQPQHF; DNA: TGTGCCACCAGCAGAGATAAAGGGGCCGAGCAGCCCCAGCATTTT
D: TRBD1; V: TRBV29-1; J: TRBJ2-7; size: few; CDR3: CSVLTGDPLREQYF; DNA: TGCAGCGTATTGACAGGGGATCCCCTTAGGGAGCAGTACTTC
D: -; V: TRBV6-5; J: TRBJ2-5; size: few; CDR3: CASSYGPGHQETQYF; DNA: TGTGCCAGCAGTTACGGTCCAGGGCACCAAGAGACCCAGTACTTC
D: -; V: TRBV9; J: TRBJ1-4; size: -; CDR3: CASSVAATNEKLFF; DNA: TGTGCCAGCAGCGTAGCGGCAACTAATGAAAAACTGTTTTTT
D: TRBD2; V: TRBV19; J: TRBJ2-7; size: -; CDR3: CASSMTSGEGEQYF; DNA: TGTGCCAGTAGTATGACTAGCGGGGAAGGAGAGCAGTACTTC
D: -; V: TRBV7-2; J: TRBJ1-1; size: -; CDR3: CASSLGSEVNTEAFF; DNA: TGTGCCAGCAGCTTAGGATCAGAGGTGAACACTGAAGCTTTCTTT
D: TRBD1; V: TRBV5-6; J: TRBJ1-5; size: few; CDR3: CASSQGAANQPQHF; DNA: TGTGCCAGCAGTCAGGGGGCGGCGAATCAGCCCCAGCATTTT
D: -; V: TRBV25-1; J: TRBJ2-1; size: -; CDR3: CASSDARVLYNEQFF; DNA: TGTGCCAGCAGTGATGCACGCGTCCTCTACAATGAGCAGTTCTTC
D: TRBD2; V: TRBV5-1; J: TRBJ2-3; size: few; CDR3: CASSVSGSGTAQYF; DNA: TGCGCCAGCAGTGTTAGCGGGAGTGGAACTGCGCAGTATTTT
D: TRBD2; V: TRBV29-1; J: TRBJ2-1; size: few; CDR3: CSVGLAGTYNEQFF; DNA: TGCAGCGTTGGACTAGCGGGAACTTACAATGAGCAGTTCTTC
D: -; V: TRBV9; J: TRBJ1-2; size: few; CDR3: CASSDQGIGYTF; DNA: TGTGCCAGCAGCGACCAGGGGATCGGCTACACCTTC
D: TRBD1; V: TRBV28; J: TRBJ2-7; size: few; CDR3: CASRQGTYEQYF; DNA: TGTGCCAGCAGACAGGGGACCTACGAGCAGTACTTC
D: -; V: TRBV30; J: TRBJ2-7; size: few; CDR3: CAWSVRTGISYEQYF; DNA: TGTGCCTGGAGTGTACGCACAGGCATCTCCTACGAGCAGTACTTC
D: -; V: TRBV5-1; J: TRBJ2-3; size: few; CDR3: CASSLGQDTDTQYF; DNA: TGCGCCAGCAGCTTGGGACAGGACACAGATACGCAGTATTTT
D: -; V: TRBV7-8; J: TRBJ2-1; size: few; CDR3: CASSLGNYNEQFF; DNA: TGTGCCAGCAGCTTGGGCAACTACAATGAGCAGTTCTTC
D: TRBD2; V: TRBV29-1; J: TRBJ2-3; size: -; CDR3: CSGWTSGTGDTQYF; DNA: TGCAGCGGATGGACTAGCGGGACCGGTGATACGCAGTATTTT
D: -; V: TRBV2; J: TRBJ1-1; size: -; CDR3: CASMDWNTEAFF; DNA: TGTGCCAGCATGGACTGGAACACTGAAGCTTTCTTT
D: TRBD2; V: TRBV19; J: TRBJ2-1; size: few; CDR3: CASSISGSGSSEQFF; DNA: TGTGCCAGTAGTATTAGCGGGAGTGGCAGTAGTGAGCAGTTCTTC
D: -; V: TRBV5-1; J: TRBJ1-1; size: few; CDR3: CASSLFPGNTEAFF; DNA: TGCGCCAGCAGCTTGTTTCCGGGGAACACTGAAGCTTTCTTT
D: -; V: TRBV29-1; J: TRBJ2-5; size: few; CDR3: CSGTEGVGQETQYF; DNA: TGCAGCGGCACCGAGGGGGTTGGCCAAGAGACCCAGTACTTC
D: -; V: TRBV5-1; J: TRBJ2-5; size: -; CDR3: CASSPDQETQYF; DNA: TGCGCCAGCAGCCCAGACCAAGAGACCCAGTACTTC
D: TRBD2; V: TRBV2; J: TRBJ2-1; size: -; CDR3: CASRVKVLADSYNEQFF; DNA: TGTGCCAGCAGGGTAAAGGTTCTAGCGGACTCCTACAATGAGCAGTTCTTC
D: -; V: TRBV30; J: TRBJ2-5; size: few; CDR3: CAWRPGGGLQETQYF; DNA: TGTGCCTGGAGGCCCGGAGGCGGCCTCCAAGAGACCCAGTACTTC
D: -; V: TRBV29-1; J: TRBJ2-7; size: -; CDR3: CSVDGSGYEQYF; DNA: TGCAGCGTTGATGGTAGCGGCTACGAGCAGTACTTC
D: TRBD2; V: TRBV9; J: TRBJ2-1; size: few; CDR3: CASSRAGGSYNEQFF; DNA: TGTGCCAGCAGCCGCGCGGGGGGCTCCTACAATGAGCAGTTCTTC
D: -; V: TRBV18; J: TRBJ2-3; size: few; CDR3: CASSPSAGEDTQYF; DNA: TGTGCCAGCTCACCGTCTGCCGGGGAGGATACGCAGTATTTT
D: -; V: TRBV7-2; J: TRBJ2-7; size: -; CDR3: CASSLVSGPVYEQYF; DNA: TGTGCCAGCAGCTTAGTTAGCGGACCTGTTTACGAGCAGTACTTC